One and the same sample provided the 32 T cell receptor beta chains below, sequenced in a study of shared clonotypes between healthy human individuals. Generated by immunoSEQ multiplex PCR, the TCRdb table keeps only in-frame clones and is missing some. Of about 2.4 million clones listed, roughly 92% were seen once; the top ten hold around 0.14%. Material: naive CD4+ T cells sorted from blood. Subset noted: CD45RA+ positively selected. These receptors all stem from a man between 18 and 35 years old in good health.

The chain combines TRBV10-1 with TRBJ2-3; the match to TRBD2 covers 10 bases. The CDR3 length is 20 residues. V was clipped by 5 bases and J by 1 base; unmatched bases: 18. Looked up from germline, CDR1 is WNHNN and CDR2 is SYGVQD (reference sequence). The CDR3 DNA reads TGCGCCAGCAGTCCGACGACAGGGGCCGCCGGGACTAGCGGCACAGATACGCAGTATTTT. This codes for CASSPTTGAAGTSGTDTQYF.

This chain connects TRBV16 to TRBJ2-7; 7 nucleotides line up with TRBD1. V trimming: 2 bases; J trimming: 2 bases; junction bases outside the gene matches: 9. The CDR3 extends over 16 amino acids. Germline-derived CDR1 and CDR2 are KGHSY and FQNENV. In DNA form, the CDR3 reads TGTGCCAGCAGCCAAAGTCCCCCAGGGGGAACCTACGAGCAGTACTTC. Translated: CASSQSPPGGTYEQYF.

V and J are TRBV11-2 and TRBJ2-3, with D uncertain. The CDR3 totals 15 residues. V was shortened by 3 bases and J by 6 bases, with 16 bases between the two germline ends. CDR1 and CDR2 from the germline V gene are SGHAT and FQNNGV. The CDR3: CASSLGSWYPDTQYF. DNA of the CDR3: TGTGCCAGCAGCTTGGGATCTTGGTACCCGGATACGCAGTATTTT. The full variable domain, in which reference TRBV11-2 and TRBJ2-3 provide the parts outside the CDR3, is EAGVAQSPRYKIIEKRQSVAFWCNPISGHATLYWYQQILGQGPKLLIQFQNNGVVDDSQLPKDRFSAERLKGVDSTLKIQPAKLEDSAVYLCASSLGSWYPDTQYFGPGTRLTVL.

The chain joins TRBV11-2 to TRBJ1-1; D is unclear. Germline values: CDR1 SGHAT, CDR2 FQNNGV. CDR3 size: 13 residues. The germline V and J ends were trimmed by 6 bases and 0 bases, with 8 bases remaining between them. The CDR3 reads CASSTALNTEAFF. The CDR3 DNA follows: TGTGCCAGCAGTACGGCCCTGAACACTGAAGCTTTCTTT. Together with reference TRBV11-2 and TRBJ1-1, the CDR3 gives the full variable domain: EAGVAQSPRYKIIEKRQSVAFWCNPISGHATLYWYQQILGQGPKLLIQFQNNGVVDDSQLPKDRFSAERLKGVDSTLKIQPAKLEDSAVYLCASSTALNTEAFFGQGTRLTVV.

The V gene is TRBV29-1, the J gene TRBJ1-2; tentatively, D is TRBD1 (6 bases). V was trimmed by 4 bases and J by 8 bases, leaving 14 bases between them. The CDR3 spans 12 residues. The germline V gene encodes CDR1 SQVTM and CDR2 ANQGSEA. The DNA of the CDR3 is TGCAGCGTTGCAGGGGTAGAACGGGGCTACACCTTC. As protein: CSVAGVERGYTF.

To note about this clone: Within the sample, other DNA sequences also encode this same CDR3. The V call is TRBV6-1, the J call TRBJ2-3; no reliable D call. Germline lookup yields CDR1 MNHNS and CDR2 SASEGT. Trimming removed 6 bases at V and 1 base at J, with 2 bases between. The CDR3 consists of 11 residues. The CDR3: CASSRTDTQYF. The CDR3 DNA sequence: TGTGCCAGCAGCCGCACAGATACGCAGTATTTT.

The CDR3 spells CAGSASYNEQFF. The CDR3 DNA is TGTGCCGGGTCGGCCTCCTACAATGAGCAGTTCTTC. The chain joins TRBV30 to TRBJ2-1; D not resolved. This CDR3 is 12 amino acids long. Germline V gene lookup returns CDR1 GTSNPN and CDR2 SVGIG (reference sequence). V was pared by 8 bases and J by 0 bases, with 8 bases between.

The chain recombines TRBV19 with TRBJ1-5; D is ambiguous. The CDR3 contains 15 residues. The V and J ends lost 6 bases and 1 base respectively, with 13 bases between them. Germline CDR1 is LNHDA and CDR2 is SQIVND (reference sequence). CDR3 nucleotide sequence: TGTGCCAGTAGAGCCGGCTTACACAGCAATCAGCCCCAGCATTTT. The encoded protein is CASRAGLHSNQPQHF.

A remark on this clone: In the same sample, other DNA sequences code for this CDR3. The chain recombines TRBV19 with TRBJ1-2; D gene uncertain. Germline values: CDR1 LNHDA, CDR2 SQIVND (reference sequence). Trimming pared 6 bases from V and 2 bases from J, leaving 4 bases between. The CDR3 spans 11 residues. The DNA for the CDR3 is TGTGCCAGTAGGGGAAACTATGGCTACACCTTC. Protein sequence: CASRGNYGYTF.

The J gene is TRBJ2-7, the V gene TRBV2, with TRBD2 matching over 7 bases. This CDR3 region has 12 residues. Germline V gene lookup returns CDR1 SNHLY and CDR2 FYNNEI. V was pared by 6 bases and J by 4 bases, with 3 bases of the junction left unmatched. This CDR3 is CASRELAYEQYF. The CDR3 DNA reads as TGTGCCAGCAGGGAACTAGCGTACGAGCAGTACTTC.

This chain links TRBV2 with TRBJ1-1; D is unresolved. This CDR3 spans 10 amino acids. The V and J ends lost 5 bases and 11 bases respectively, with 9 bases between them. Per the germline V gene, CDR1 is SNHLY and CDR2 is FYNNEI. The CDR3 protein is CASSKTYAFF. The CDR3 DNA follows: TGTGCCAGCAGTAAGACGTACGCTTTCTTT.

V is TRBV6-1 and J is TRBJ2-5, with D possibly TRBD2 on 6 matching bases. The CDR3 spans 15 residues. CDR1 is MNHNS and CDR2 is SASEGT in the germline V gene. Trimming left V 3 bases short and J 2 bases short, with 13 bases between. CDR3 amino acids: CASSDAGSLQETQYF. CDR3 nucleotide sequence: TGTGCCAGCAGTGACGCGGGATCCCTACAAGAGACCCAGTACTTC.

In nucleotides, the CDR3 is TGCGCCAGCAGCTTGGCCCAGACAGCCTCTGGAAACACCATATATTTT. Translating it yields CASSLAQTASGNTIYF. The rearrangement joins TRBV5-1 to TRBJ1-3; D might be TRBD1 (5 bases). V was pared by 0 bases and J by 0 bases, with 10 bases between. The CDR3 is 16 residues long. Germline lookup yields CDR1 SGHRS and CDR2 YFSETQ.

The chain links TRBV5-1 to TRBJ2-1, with D unresolved. This CDR3 has 14 amino acids. The V gene lost 4 bases and the J gene lost 0 bases, with 8 bases spanning the gap. Germline V CDR1 and CDR2: SGHRS, YFSETQ. The CDR3 DNA sequence: TGCGCCAGCAGCCCTCTGAGCTCCTACAATGAGCAGTTCTTC. This encodes CASSPLSSYNEQFF.

The chain carries TRBV7-2 and TRBJ1-2; unclear D gene. The CDR3 runs 14 residues. Deletions cut 5 bases from V and 4 bases from J, with 14 bases between. Germline V gene lookup returns CDR1 SGHTA and CDR2 FQGNSA. The CDR3 DNA sequence: TGTGCCAGCAGCCAGGACCCAAACGGCTATGGCTACACCTTC. It specifies CASSQDPNGYGYTF.

The chain has TRBV6-1 and TRBJ2-4; D is uncertain. CDR1 is MNHNS and CDR2 is SASEGT in the germline V gene. This CDR3 spans 12 amino acids. The V end was cut by 0 bases, the J end by 15 bases, with 12 bases between. The CDR3 DNA reads as TGTGCCAGCAGTGAAGCGGGGATAGGAAGGTACTTC. Encoded protein: CASSEAGIGRYF.

V is TRBV6-1 and J is TRBJ1-1; D gene uncertain. Trimming shortened V by 2 bases and J by 5 bases, and 15 bases separated the two germline ends. The CDR3 extends over 15 amino acids. The germline V gene has CDR1 MNHNS and CDR2 SASEGT. CDR3 DNA: TGTGCCAGCAGTGAATCCGACATCTTAGGGACTGAAGCTTTCTTT. Amino acid sequence: CASSESDILGTEAFF.

The rearrangement joins TRBV6-5 to TRBJ2-4; D unresolved. Between the trimmed V and J ends, which lost 5 bases and 13 bases, there was a span of 12 bases. The CDR3 covers 11 residues. In germline, CDR1 is MNHEY, CDR2 SVGAGI. The CDR3 DNA sequence: TGTGCCAGCAGTACCGCGGACGTGCAGTACTTC. It is translated as CASSTADVQYF.

This clone is a singleton in its sample. This rearrangement joins TRBV25-1 to TRBJ1-2; a possible D gene is TRBD1 (5 bases). Germline V CDR1 and CDR2: MGHDK, SYGVNS. The CDR3 spans 15 residues. Trimming pared 1 base from V and 4 bases from J, leaving 13 bases between. In DNA, the CDR3 is TGTGCCAGCAGTGAATCCTTTGGGGGACCCTATGGCTACACCTTC. This translates into CASSESFGGPYGYTF.

This chain connects TRBV7-8 to TRBJ1-5; a possible D gene is TRBD1 (6 bases). Germline V gene sequence: CDR1 SGHVS, CDR2 FQNEAQ. Trimming removed 4 bases at V and 1 base at J, with 8 bases between. The CDR3 extends over 14 amino acids. In DNA, the CDR3 is TGTGCCAGCAGCTCGACAGGCAGCAATCAGCCCCAGCATTTT. Its protein product is CASSSTGSNQPQHF.

This clone was picked up a small number of times. J is TRBJ2-2 and V is TRBV18; tentative D call: TRBD2 (5 bases). The length of the CDR3 is 15 residues. Germline V lookup: CDR1 KGHSH, CDR2 LQKENI. V lost 3 bases and J 7 bases, leaving 15 bases between the germline ends. In DNA, the CDR3 is TGTGCCAGCTCACCGGGAGTAGAGGGCGGCGGGGAGCTGTTTTTT. Translating it yields CASSPGVEGGGELFF. The complete variable domain, with remaining parts taken from reference TRBV18 and TRBJ2-2, reads NAGVMQNPRHLVRRRGQEARLRCSPMKGHSHVYWYRQLPEEGLKFMVYLQKENIIDESGMPKERFSAEFPKEGPSILRIQQVVRGDSAAYFCASSPGVEGGGELFFGEGSRLTVL.

V gene TRBV20-1 combines with J gene TRBJ1-1, with 7 bases that match TRBD1. J was trimmed by 10 bases and V by 6 bases; bases with no gene match: 8. CDR1 and CDR2 (germline): DFQATT, SNEGSKA (reference sequence). The CDR3 is 11 amino acids. For the CDR3, the DNA is TGCAGTGCAAATACAGGGGCAGGAGCTTTCTTT. This sequence encodes CSANTGAGAFF.

The chain combines TRBV2 with TRBJ1-2; 8 positions match TRBD1. V was clipped by 4 bases and J by 4 bases; unmatched bases: 2. The CDR3 spans 13 residues. Germline values: CDR1 SNHLY, CDR2 FYNNEI. DNA of the CDR3: TGTGCCAGCAGTGGGACAGGGATCTATGGCTACACCTTC. It encodes CASSGTGIYGYTF.

The chain uses TRBV27 and TRBJ2-5; D is perhaps TRBD1 or TRBD2 (5 bases each). The CDR3 is made up of 14 amino acids. The germline V gene encodes CDR1 MNHEY and CDR2 SMNVEV (reference sequence). V gave up 6 bases and J gave up 4 bases, with 15 bases separating them. The CDR3 DNA reads TGTGCCAGCAGCGACCGGGACCGAAGAGAGACCCAGTACTTC. As protein: CASSDRDRRETQYF.

CDR3 loop: CASSTPGTGGQGYTF. The CDR3 nucleotides read TGTGCCAGTAGTACCCCCGGGACAGGGGGCCAGGGCTACACCTTC. The rearrangement joins TRBV19 to TRBJ1-2; TRBD1 agrees at 12 bases. The V gene's germline CDR1 is LNHDA and CDR2 SQIVND (reference sequence). The CDR3 contains 15 residues. The junction had 8 bases not matched to a gene; V was cut back by 4 bases and J by 8 bases.

The rearrangement uses TRBV6-6 and TRBJ2-7, with 10 bases aligning to TRBD1. Trimming took 2 bases from V and 3 from J; bases not matched to a gene: 7. The CDR3 runs to 16 residues. Germline values: CDR1 MNHNY, CDR2 SVGAGI (reference sequence). The CDR3 spells CASSYPAGTGDYEQYF. In DNA, the CDR3 is TGTGCCAGCAGTTACCCAGCCGGGACAGGGGACTACGAGCAGTACTTC.

V and J are TRBV10-3 and TRBJ2-1; D gene unclear. Germline CDR1 ENHRY, CDR2 SYGVKD. The CDR3 consists of 17 residues. The V gene lost 0 bases and the J gene lost 7 bases, with 19 bases spanning the gap. In DNA, the CDR3 is TGTGCCATCAGTGAGTCTCTAACCGTGGGTAAAACTAATGAGCAGTTCTTC. This codes for CAISESLTVGKTNEQFF.

The gene calls are TRBV7-9 and TRBJ2-3, with 8 bases that match TRBD1. Losses at the gene ends were 2 bases for V and 8 bases for J; bases not matched to a gene: 9. This CDR3 spans 15 amino acids. The germline V gene has CDR1 SEHNR and CDR2 FQNEAQ (reference sequence). CDR3 sequence: CASSLFLDREITQYF. Here the CDR3 DNA reads TGTGCCAGCAGCTTATTTCTGGACAGGGAGATTACGCAGTATTTT.

The chain carries TRBV6-1 and TRBJ1-2; D remains unclear. From germline, CDR1 is MNHNS and CDR2 SASEGT. This CDR3 spans 13 amino acids. Trimming took 2 bases from V and 7 from J, leaving 11 bases between them. For the CDR3, the DNA is TGTGCCAGCAGTGAACCGGCCCCCGGTGGCTACACCTTC. It specifies CASSEPAPGGYTF.

The chain carries TRBV7-2 and TRBJ1-1; unclear D gene. V lost 5 bases and J 6 bases, leaving 19 bases between the germline ends. The CDR3 loop spans 15 amino acids. Germline V CDR1 and CDR2: SGHTA, FQGNSA. CDR3 nucleotides: TGTGCCAGCAGCCCCAGTTGGGTCCGAACGGCTGAAGCTTTCTTT. Translation: CASSPSWVRTAEAFF.

This chain links TRBV19 with TRBJ1-5; maybe TRBD1 (6 bases). V lost 8 bases to trimming and J lost 4 bases, with 18 bases between them. Germline lookup yields CDR1 LNHDA and CDR2 SQIVND (reference sequence). The CDR3 is 15 residues long. The CDR3 loop is CASGGTGTKNQPQHF. The CDR3 coding sequence is TGTGCCAGTGGGGGAACCGGGACAAAAAATCAGCCCCAGCATTTT.

The rearrangement joins TRBV19 to TRBJ1-5, with 7 bases fitting TRBD1. In germline, CDR1 is LNHDA, CDR2 SQIVND (reference sequence). V lost 7 bases and J lost 3; bases outside the gene matches: 9. CDR3 length equals 15 residues. CDR3 residues: CASTPPGQFNQPQHF. As DNA, the CDR3 is TGTGCCAGTACCCCCCCGGGACAGTTCAATCAGCCCCAGCATTTT.